This is a list of T cell receptor beta chains from one sample in a study of technical replicates of blood from several donors. Here immunoSEQ multiplex PCR was the method, and the copy in TCRdb shows in-frame clones only, minus some. Of about 97,000 clones in the sample, 85% to 95% are singletons; the top ten hold 0.25% to 0.35%. Sequencing was performed on T cells isolated from PBMCs. These receptors were taken from a human donor in good health. The CDR3 runs from the conserved cysteine through the conserved F or W. A D gene is named only where the DNA matches it firmly. Clone size, where shown, is once, few, many, or a class for clones that have expanded.

j_gene: TRBJ2-3
v_gene: TRBV11-2
abundance: -
len: 17
d_gene: TRBD2
CDR3aa: CASSLGLAGGSIDTQYF
CDR3nt: TGTGCCAGCAGCTTAGGACTAGCGGGAGGTTCTATAGATACGCAGTATTTT

j_gene: TRBJ2-1
v_gene: TRBV30
abundance: once
len: 14
d_gene: TRBD2
CDR3aa: CAWSTLSGINEQFF
CDR3nt: TGTGCCTGGAGTACACTTAGCGGGATCAATGAGCAGTTCTTC

j_gene: TRBJ2-3
v_gene: TRBV10-3
abundance: -
len: 15
d_gene: -
CDR3aa: CAISEYPTGSDTQYF
CDR3nt: TGTGCCATCAGTGAGTACCCCACAGGATCAGATACGCAGTATTTT

j_gene: TRBJ2-7
v_gene: TRBV5-4
abundance: -
len: 13
d_gene: -
CDR3aa: CASSLDQSYEQYF
CDR3nt: TGTGCCAGCAGCTTGGACCAGTCCTACGAGCAGTACTTC

j_gene: TRBJ2-1
v_gene: TRBV27
abundance: -
len: 15
d_gene: TRBD1
CDR3aa: CASSLFGTGGKEQFF
CDR3nt: TGTGCCAGCAGTTTATTCGGGACAGGGGGCAAAGAGCAGTTCTTC

j_gene: TRBJ1-1
v_gene: TRBV19
abundance: few
len: 13
d_gene: -
CDR3aa: CASSKTGNTEAFF
CDR3nt: TGTGCCAGTAGTAAGACAGGGAACACTGAAGCTTTCTTT

j_gene: TRBJ2-7
v_gene: TRBV15
abundance: once
len: 13
d_gene: -
CDR3aa: CATSPATGPEQYF
CDR3nt: TGTGCCACCAGCCCCGCGACGGGTCCCGAGCAGTACTTC

j_gene: TRBJ2-5
v_gene: TRBV7-9
abundance: few
len: 12
d_gene: -
CDR3aa: CASREYQETQYF
CDR3nt: TGTGCCAGCAGGGAGTACCAAGAGACCCAGTACTTC

j_gene: TRBJ1-5
v_gene: TRBV20-1
abundance: once
len: 11
d_gene: -
CDR3aa: CSASPNQPQHF
CDR3nt: TGCAGTGCTAGCCCAAATCAGCCCCAGCATTTT

j_gene: TRBJ2-7
v_gene: TRBV7-3
abundance: -
len: 14
d_gene: -
CDR3aa: CASSPQADSYEQYF
CDR3nt: TGTGCCAGCAGCCCCCAAGCGGACTCCTACGAGCAGTACTTC

j_gene: TRBJ2-3
v_gene: TRBV30
abundance: -
len: 15
d_gene: -
CDR3aa: CACATLGGVKDTQYF
CDR3nt: TGTGCCTGCGCCACCTTAGGGGGAGTCAAAGATACGCAGTATTTT

j_gene: TRBJ2-3
v_gene: TRBV5-1
abundance: -
len: 16
d_gene: TRBD2
CDR3aa: CASSLAASGVPDTQYF
CDR3nt: TGCGCCAGCAGCTTGGCGGCTAGCGGGGTTCCAGATACGCAGTATTTT

j_gene: TRBJ1-3
v_gene: TRBV27
abundance: -
len: 16
d_gene: TRBD1
CDR3aa: CASSSRQGSSGNTIYF
CDR3nt: TGTGCCAGCAGTTCGCGACAGGGTTCCTCTGGAAACACCATATATTTT

j_gene: TRBJ1-4
v_gene: TRBV29-1
abundance: -
len: 13
d_gene: -
CDR3aa: CSVAELLGEKLFF
CDR3nt: TGCAGCGTGGCGGAGCTTTTGGGTGAAAAACTGTTTTTT

j_gene: TRBJ2-1
v_gene: TRBV6-5
abundance: -
len: 14
d_gene: TRBD2
CDR3aa: CASSYRGAYNEQFF
CDR3nt: TGTGCCAGCAGTTACCGGGGGGCCTACAATGAGCAGTTCTTC

j_gene: TRBJ1-4
v_gene: TRBV28
abundance: -
len: 14
d_gene: TRBD1
CDR3aa: CASRFSGLQGAKFF
CDR3nt: TGTGCCAGCAGATTTTCTGGGTTACAGGGGGCAAAGTTTTTT

j_gene: TRBJ2-7
v_gene: TRBV2
abundance: -
len: 13
d_gene: -
CDR3aa: CASGIRTAYEQYF
CDR3nt: TGTGCCAGCGGAATTAGGACAGCTTACGAGCAGTACTTC

j_gene: TRBJ1-2
v_gene: TRBV6-1
abundance: -
len: 14
d_gene: TRBD1
CDR3aa: CASSEAGTDDGYTF
CDR3nt: TGTGCCAGCAGTGAAGCTGGGACAGACGATGGCTACACCTTC

j_gene: TRBJ1-1
v_gene: TRBV27
abundance: -
len: 14
d_gene: TRBD1
CDR3aa: CASSFSTGGTEAFF
CDR3nt: TGTGCCAGCAGTTTCTCGACAGGGGGCACTGAAGCTTTCTTT

j_gene: TRBJ2-2
v_gene: TRBV18
abundance: -
len: 16
d_gene: TRBD1
CDR3aa: CASSPRYDRGNGELFF
CDR3nt: TGTGCCAGCTCACCACGCTATGACAGGGGGAACGGGGAGCTGTTTTTT

j_gene: TRBJ2-4
v_gene: TRBV28
abundance: -
len: 14
d_gene: TRBD2
CDR3aa: CASMGTSGRYIQYF
CDR3nt: TGTGCCAGCATGGGGACTAGCGGGAGGTACATTCAGTACTTC

j_gene: TRBJ2-7
v_gene: TRBV7-9
abundance: -
len: 14
d_gene: -
CDR3aa: CASSLSGDGYEQYF
CDR3nt: TGTGCCAGCAGCTTATCAGGGGACGGCTACGAGCAGTACTTC

j_gene: TRBJ2-1
v_gene: TRBV10-1
abundance: -
len: 16
d_gene: TRBD2
CDR3aa: CASSELAGASYNEQFF
CDR3nt: TGCGCCAGCAGCGAATTAGCGGGGGCCTCCTACAATGAGCAGTTCTTC

j_gene: TRBJ2-2
v_gene: TRBV9
abundance: -
len: 17
d_gene: -
CDR3aa: CASSVGYLPEVAGELFF
CDR3nt: TGTGCCAGCAGCGTAGGGTACCTCCCCGAGGTTGCCGGGGAGCTGTTTTTT

j_gene: TRBJ1-2
v_gene: TRBV9
abundance: -
len: 13
d_gene: -
CDR3aa: CASSVQGWEGYTF
CDR3nt: TGTGCCAGCAGCGTACAGGGGTGGGAGGGCTACACCTTC

j_gene: TRBJ1-1
v_gene: TRBV29-1
abundance: -
len: 12
d_gene: TRBD1
CDR3aa: CSAGQGNTEAFF
CDR3nt: TGCAGCGCGGGACAGGGGAACACTGAAGCTTTCTTT

j_gene: TRBJ2-1
v_gene: TRBV6-5
abundance: -
len: 15
d_gene: TRBD2
CDR3aa: CASSSRTSSYNEQFF
CDR3nt: TGTGCCAGCAGTTCCCGGACTAGCTCCTACAATGAGCAGTTCTTC

j_gene: TRBJ2-7
v_gene: TRBV6-5
abundance: -
len: 15
d_gene: TRBD2
CDR3aa: CASSLLAGRDYEQYF
CDR3nt: TGTGCCAGCAGTCTGCTAGCGGGCCGTGACTACGAGCAGTACTTC

j_gene: TRBJ1-2
v_gene: TRBV19
abundance: -
len: 12
d_gene: TRBD1
CDR3aa: CASTDRDYGYTF
CDR3nt: TGTGCCAGTACGGACAGGGATTATGGCTACACCTTC

j_gene: TRBJ2-1
v_gene: TRBV7-8
abundance: -
len: 14
d_gene: TRBD2
CDR3aa: CASSLTRELDEQFF
CDR3nt: TGTGCCAGCAGCTTGACGCGGGAGTTGGATGAGCAGTTCTTC

j_gene: TRBJ1-1
v_gene: TRBV9
abundance: -
len: 18
d_gene: TRBD1
CDR3aa: CASSVGDRGHRWNTEAFF
CDR3nt: TGTGCCAGCAGCGTAGGCGACAGGGGGCATCGGTGGAACACTGAAGCTTTCTTT

j_gene: TRBJ2-3
v_gene: TRBV7-2
abundance: once
len: 13
d_gene: -
CDR3aa: CASSSRHSDTQYF
CDR3nt: TGTGCCAGCAGCTCTCGCCACTCAGATACGCAGTATTTT

j_gene: TRBJ2-1
v_gene: TRBV2
abundance: -
len: 17
d_gene: TRBD2
CDR3aa: CATQPMIAGEEEDEQFF
CDR3nt: TGTGCCACCCAGCCGATGATAGCGGGAGAAGAGGAGGATGAGCAGTTCTTC

j_gene: TRBJ2-1
v_gene: TRBV11-1
abundance: -
len: 15
d_gene: -
CDR3aa: CASFGAGTFGNEQFF
CDR3nt: TGTGCCAGCTTTGGGGCCGGGACTTTCGGAAATGAGCAGTTCTTC

j_gene: TRBJ1-2
v_gene: TRBV19
abundance: -
len: 12
d_gene: -
CDR3aa: CASSISDYGYTF
CDR3nt: TGTGCCAGTAGTATCTCGGACTATGGCTACACCTTC

j_gene: TRBJ1-4
v_gene: TRBV30
abundance: -
len: 15
d_gene: TRBD1
CDR3aa: CAWSGDRVSNEKLFF
CDR3nt: TGTGCCTGGAGTGGGGACAGGGTCTCTAATGAAAAACTGTTTTTT

j_gene: TRBJ2-7
v_gene: TRBV4-3
abundance: -
len: 16
d_gene: TRBD1
CDR3aa: CASSQQTGGRSYEQYF
CDR3nt: TGCGCCAGCAGCCAGCAAACAGGGGGCCGCTCCTACGAGCAGTACTTC

j_gene: TRBJ2-2
v_gene: TRBV4-1
abundance: -
len: 14
d_gene: -
CDR3aa: CASSQGGYTGELFF
CDR3nt: TGCGCCAGCAGCCAAGGAGGGTACACCGGGGAGCTGTTTTTT

j_gene: TRBJ1-4
v_gene: TRBV7-9
abundance: -
len: 15
d_gene: TRBD1
CDR3aa: CASSADRGRDEKLFF
CDR3nt: TGTGCCAGCAGCGCGGACAGGGGGCGCGACGAAAAACTGTTTTTT

j_gene: TRBJ1-2
v_gene: TRBV19
abundance: once
len: 14
d_gene: -
CDR3aa: CASSVPRNYYGYTF
CDR3nt: TGTGCCAGTAGTGTGCCCCGGAACTATTATGGCTACACCTTC

j_gene: TRBJ1-2
v_gene: TRBV11-2
abundance: -
len: 14
d_gene: -
CDR3aa: CASSPPGANYGYTF
CDR3nt: TGTGCCAGCAGCCCGCCGGGAGCTAACTATGGCTACACCTTC

j_gene: TRBJ1-5
v_gene: TRBV6-5
abundance: -
len: 13
d_gene: -
CDR3aa: CASSYIRGQPQHF
CDR3nt: TGTGCCAGCAGTTACATCAGGGGTCAGCCCCAGCATTTT

j_gene: TRBJ2-1
v_gene: TRBV10-3
abundance: -
len: 15
d_gene: TRBD2
CDR3aa: CAITGGLAEYNEQFF
CDR3nt: TGTGCCATCACGGGGGGACTAGCGGAGTACAATGAGCAGTTCTTC

j_gene: TRBJ1-5
v_gene: TRBV28
abundance: -
len: 16
d_gene: TRBD1
CDR3aa: CASRFSGGGSNQSQHF
CDR3nt: TGTGCCAGCAGGTTCTCAGGGGGCGGTAGCAATCAGTCCCAGCATTTT

j_gene: TRBJ2-7
v_gene: TRBV27
abundance: -
len: 15
d_gene: -
CDR3aa: CASRSLDTSFYEQYF
CDR3nt: TGTGCCAGCCGGTCCCTTGACACATCCTTCTACGAGCAGTACTTC

j_gene: TRBJ2-7
v_gene: TRBV2
abundance: -
len: 13
d_gene: TRBD2
CDR3aa: CASKAGESYEQYF
CDR3nt: TGTGCCAGCAAGGCGGGAGAGTCCTACGAGCAGTACTTC

j_gene: TRBJ1-2
v_gene: TRBV5-1
abundance: -
len: 15
d_gene: TRBD1
CDR3aa: CASSRLKGAGDGYTF
CDR3nt: TGCGCCAGCAGTCGGCTTAAGGGGGCCGGGGATGGCTACACCTTC

j_gene: TRBJ1-2
v_gene: TRBV6-5
abundance: -
len: 14
d_gene: TRBD1
CDR3aa: CASSPGTAAYGYTF
CDR3nt: TGTGCCAGCAGTCCCGGGACAGCCGCTTATGGCTACACCTTC